This TCR beta chain was sequenced for a study of post-analysis software for immune sequencing data. Overall study results and limits: Multiple sclerosis patients had significantly lower normalized Chao1 diversity than controls. Included in a set of several TRBV segments more frequent in patients than controls were TRBV5-6, TRBV5-1 and TRBV20-1.

Unique molecular identifiers were present in the TCR beta cDNA libraries. TCRdb reprocessed the PCR reads via MiXCR and lists one record per CDR3 protein. Of roughly 410,000 distinct CDR3 sequences detected, about a third appear once; the ten largest clones hold under 15%. Turning to this clonotype: Its antigen remains unknown.

CDR3 length equals 16 residues. Germline V gives CDR1 SGHRS, CDR2 YFSETQ. Trimming removed 5 bases from V and 3 bases from J; junction bases left unmatched: 10. J is TRBJ2-3 and V is TRBV5-1, with 9 bases aligning to TRBD1. Sequenced input: blood. The clonotype originates from a girl aged 5-17 years with multiple sclerosis. The CDR3 sequence is CASSSGTGTWTDTQYF. DNA of the CDR3: TGCGCCAGCAGTTCCGGGACAGGGACTTGGACAGATACGCAGTATTTT. Full variable domain (rest looked up from reference TRBV5-1 and TRBJ2-3): KAGVTQTPRYLIKTRGQQVTLSCSPISGHRSVSWYQQTPGQGLQFLFEYFSETQRNKGNFPGRFSGRQFSNSRSEMNVSTLELGDSALYLCASSSGTGTWTDTQYFGPGTRLTVL.